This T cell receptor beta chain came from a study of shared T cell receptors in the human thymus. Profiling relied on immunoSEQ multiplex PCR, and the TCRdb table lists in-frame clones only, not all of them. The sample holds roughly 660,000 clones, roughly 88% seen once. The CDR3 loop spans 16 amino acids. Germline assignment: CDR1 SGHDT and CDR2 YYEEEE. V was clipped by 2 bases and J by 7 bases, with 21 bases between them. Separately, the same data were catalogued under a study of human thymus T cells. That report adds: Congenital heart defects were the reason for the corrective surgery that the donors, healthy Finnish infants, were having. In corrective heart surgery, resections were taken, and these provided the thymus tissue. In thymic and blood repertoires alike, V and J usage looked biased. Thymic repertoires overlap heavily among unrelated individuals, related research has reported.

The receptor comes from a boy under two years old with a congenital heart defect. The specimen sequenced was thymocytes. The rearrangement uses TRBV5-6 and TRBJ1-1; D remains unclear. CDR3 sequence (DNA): TGTGCCAGCAGCTTAGGTGGAGCGGGGATTTCGGGTGAAGCTTTCTTT. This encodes CASSLGGAGISGEAFF.